These 21 T cell receptor beta chains came from one sample sequenced in a study of PD-1 blockade in mismatch repair-deficient tumors. Produced via immunoSEQ multiplex PCR; TCRdb's table is partial and in-frame only. The sample holds tens of thousands of clones, roughly 80% seen once. This specimen consisted of PBMCs, obtained 6 weeks after starting pembrolizumab. These receptors came from an adult with mismatch repair-deficient cancer.

The chain employs TRBV11-2 and TRBJ2-3, with 9 bases lining up with TRBD2. Trimming took 0 bases from V and 0 from J; bases not matched to a gene: 13. The CDR3 runs 20 residues. Germline CDR1 reads SGHAT; CDR2 reads FQNNGV. The CDR3 sequence is CASSLERGRARRISTDTQYF. For the CDR3, the DNA is TGTGCCAGCAGCTTAGAACGCGGGAGGGCCCGACGTATTAGCACAGATACGCAGTATTTT.

V and J are TRBV7-2 and TRBJ2-1; the D gene is possibly TRBD2 (5 bases). The ends were cut back, 1 base at V and 4 bases at J, with 11 bases in the middle. The CDR3 is made up of 15 amino acids. The germline V gene encodes CDR1 SGHTA and CDR2 FQGNSA. CDR3 residues: CASSLGASPYNEQFF. The CDR3 nucleotides read TGTGCCAGCAGCTTAGGGGCTAGCCCATACAATGAGCAGTTCTTC.

The J gene is TRBJ2-1, the V gene TRBV5-1, with TRBD2 matching 14 bases. The CDR3 loop spans 17 amino acids. Trimming cost V 3 bases and J 7 bases; bases outside gene matches: 9. Germline-derived CDR1 and CDR2 are SGHRS and YFSETQ. CDR3 coding DNA: TGCGCCAGCAGCTCCCGGACTAGCGGGAGGTCCAGGAATGAGCAGTTCTTC. It codes for CASSSRTSGRSRNEQFF. The variable domain in full, with the rest retrieved from reference TRBV5-1 and TRBJ2-1, is KAGVTQTPRYLIKTRGQQVTLSCSPISGHRSVSWYQQTPGQGLQFLFEYFSETQRNKGNFPGRFSGRQFSNSRSEMNVSTLELGDSALYLCASSSRTSGRSRNEQFFGPGTRLTVL.

The chain uses TRBV5-4 and TRBJ2-1; D remains ambiguous. Per germline, CDR1 SGHNT and CDR2 YYREEE (reference sequence). V dropped 5 bases and J dropped 1 base, with 10 bases sitting between them. This CDR3 contains 14 residues. The CDR3 sequence: CASRGDFSYNEQFF. In DNA, the CDR3 is TGTGCCAGCAGAGGCGACTTTTCCTACAATGAGCAGTTCTTC.

The CDR3 reads CASSIGQGGGYTF. CDR3 DNA: TGTGCCAGCAGTATTGGACAGGGTGGCGGCTACACCTTC. This chain links TRBV28 with TRBJ1-2; 8 bases align to TRBD1. Trimming cost V 5 bases and J 8 bases; bases outside gene matches: 7. The V gene's germline CDR1 is MDHEN and CDR2 SYDVKM. The CDR3 consists of 13 residues.

The CDR3 nucleotides are TGTGCCAGCAGCCTGATGACAGGGGGCAGCGAGCAGTACTTC. It encodes CASSLMTGGSEQYF. The chain is built from TRBV5-5 and TRBJ2-7, with TRBD1 matching 10 bases. V lost 4 bases to trimming and J lost 6 bases; unmatched junction nucleotides: 7. CDR1 and CDR2 from the germline V gene are SGHKS and YYEKEE (reference sequence). The CDR3 extends over 14 amino acids.

This chain uses TRBV28 with TRBJ1-5; D perhaps matches TRBD1 (5 bases). V was shortened by 8 bases and J by 0 bases, with 14 bases between the two germline ends. This CDR3 region has 15 residues. Germline CDR1 is MDHEN and CDR2 is SYDVKM. The CDR3, as DNA: TGTGCCAGCGGTGGACGGACATATAGCAATCAGCCCCAGCATTTT. As protein: CASGGRTYSNQPQHF.

On this clone itself: The junction shows a germline mismatch at one end, possibly a read error. This rearrangement joins TRBV7-7 to TRBJ2-5; 10 positions agree with TRBD2. There are 14 residues in the CDR3. Germline lookup yields CDR1 SSHAT and CDR2 FNYEAQ (reference sequence). This CDR3 is CASSPGLAEETQYF. CDR3 DNA sequence: TGTGCTAGCAGCCCAGGACTAGCGGAAGAGACCCAGTACTTC.

This clone appeared a few times. The V and J genes are TRBV19 and TRBJ1-2; no clear D. CDR3 length equals 13 residues. Germline V lookup: CDR1 LNHDA, CDR2 SQIVND (reference sequence). V lost 4 bases and J 8 bases, leaving 14 bases between the germline ends. DNA for the CDR3: TGTGCCAGTAGTACGACTCCGAATCTAGGCTACACCTTC. This encodes CASSTTPNLGYTF. Variable domain in full (rest from reference TRBV19 and TRBJ1-2): DGGITQSPKYLFRKEGQNVTLSCEQNLNHDAMYWYRQDPGQGLRLIYYSQIVNDFQKGDIAEGYSVSREKKESFPLTVTSAQKNPTAFYLCASSTTPNLGYTFGSGTRLTVV.

The chain recombines TRBV5-1 with TRBJ2-2; D gene unclear. In germline, CDR1 is SGHRS, CDR2 YFSETQ. Trimming removed 0 bases at V and 4 bases at J, with 4 bases between. This CDR3 has 13 residues. The CDR3 coding sequence is TGCGCCAGCAGCTTGGACAGCACCGGGGAGCTGTTTTTT. This sequence encodes CASSLDSTGELFF.

CDR3 residues: CASSSTPGQGTEAFF. CDR3 sequence (DNA): TGTGCCAGCAGCTCAACACCGGGACAGGGTACTGAAGCTTTCTTT. This rearrangement joins TRBV7-2 to TRBJ1-1, with TRBD1 identical over 9 bases. V lost 4 bases and J lost 5; bases outside the gene matches: 8. In germline, CDR1 is SGHTA, CDR2 FQGNSA. CDR3 length equals 15 residues. The full variable domain, completed using reference TRBV7-2 and TRBJ1-1, is GAGVSQSPSNKVTEKGKDVELRCDPISGHTALYWYRQSLGQGLEFLIYFQGNSAPDKSGLPSDRFSAERTGGSVSTLTIQRTQQEDSAVYLCASSSTPGQGTEAFFGQGTRLTVV.

This chain links TRBV5-1 with TRBJ2-3, with D maybe TRBD1 (6 bases). The CDR3 runs 16 residues. Germline assignment: CDR1 SGHRS and CDR2 YFSETQ. Trimming removed 0 bases from V and 4 bases from J, with 15 bases in between. CDR3 bases: TGCGCCAGCAGCTTGGCCTCTATCGGACAGTCAGATACGCAGTATTTT. Amino acids: CASSLASIGQSDTQYF.

The chain joins TRBV19 to TRBJ1-2; 9 bases line up with TRBD1. The V gene's germline CDR1 is LNHDA and CDR2 SQIVND (reference sequence). CDR3 length: 14 amino acids. V lost 8 bases, J lost 8 bases, and 12 bases stayed unmatched. The CDR3 region is CASSPTGGGWGYTF. The CDR3 coding sequence is TGTGCCAGTTCTCCTACAGGGGGCGGGTGGGGCTACACCTTC.

The chain joins TRBV28 to TRBJ2-6; 7 bases fit TRBD1. The CDR3 contains 16 residues. V dropped 5 bases and J dropped 2; count of bases not matched to a gene: 6. The germline gives CDR1 MDHEN, CDR2 SYDVKM. CDR3 in amino acids: CASSQGGPTGANVLTF. For the CDR3, the DNA is TGTGCCAGCAGTCAAGGGGGCCCGACTGGGGCCAACGTCCTGACTTTC.

V is TRBV6-4 and J is TRBJ2-1; perhaps TRBD1 as D (5 bases). Trimming stripped 0 bases from V and 3 bases from J, with 9 bases between. Germline V gene data show CDR1 as MRHNA and CDR2 as SNTAGT. The CDR3 has 15 residues. The CDR3 protein is CASSDSVGDYNEQFF. The CDR3 coding sequence is TGTGCCAGCAGTGACTCGGTAGGGGACTACAATGAGCAGTTCTTC.

V is TRBV2 and J is TRBJ2-2; a weak D match, TRBD1 (6 bases). The CDR3 is 13 amino acids. V was clipped by 7 bases and J by 1 base, with 7 bases between them. CDR1 is SNHLY, CDR2 FYNNEI, per germline. The CDR3 nucleotides read TGTGCCAGCAACAGGGAGAACACCGGGGAGCTGTTTTTT. It codes for CASNRENTGELFF.

The chain carries TRBV5-6 and TRBJ2-7, with a tentative D call TRBD1 (6 bases). Trimming pared 0 bases from V and 2 bases from J, leaving 9 bases between. Germline lookup yields CDR1 SGHDT and CDR2 YYEEEE. The CDR3 has 14 residues. In nucleotides, the CDR3 is TGTGCCAGCAGCTTGGGACAGGCTACCTACGAGCAGTACTTC. Translating it yields CASSLGQATYEQYF.

The chain uses TRBV7-8 and TRBJ2-5, with a possible D match to TRBD1 (6 bases). Germline CDR1 SGHVS, CDR2 FQNEAQ. V dropped 5 bases and J dropped 5 bases, with 21 bases sitting between them. The CDR3 extends over 16 amino acids. The CDR3 loop reads CASSQGWRAPGETQYF. CDR3 DNA sequence: TGTGCCAGCAGCCAGGGGTGGCGGGCCCCGGGGGAGACCCAGTACTTC.

In this sample, this clone turned up a few times. The chain links TRBV28 to TRBJ2-1, with 7 bases fitting TRBD1. Germline loops: CDR1 MDHEN, CDR2 SYDVKM. J was trimmed by 4 bases and V by 6 bases; bases with no gene match: 9. The CDR3 sequence is 15 residues long. CDR3 sequence: CASRSTGTNYNEQFF. For the CDR3, the DNA is TGTGCCAGCAGATCGACAGGGACGAATTACAATGAGCAGTTCTTC. Looking up the rest from reference TRBV28 and TRBJ2-1 gives the full variable domain: DVKVTQSSRYLVKRTGEKVFLECVQDMDHENMFWYRQDPGLGLRLIYFSYDVKMKEKGDIPEGYSVSREKKERFSLILESASTNQTSMYLCASRSTGTNYNEQFFGPGTRLTVL.

The V gene is TRBV7-2, the J gene TRBJ2-5, with D possibly matching TRBD2 (5 bases). The length of the CDR3 is 15 residues. CDR1 is SGHTA and CDR2 is FQGNSA in the germline V gene. The V end was cut by 5 bases, the J end by 4 bases, with 17 bases between. For the CDR3, the DNA is TGTGCCAGCAGCCCCGGGCCCCTGAGGGCAGAGACCCAGTACTTC. Protein product: CASSPGPLRAETQYF. The full variable domain, rest sourced from reference TRBV7-2 and TRBJ2-5, is GAGVSQSPSNKVTEKGKDVELRCDPISGHTALYWYRQSLGQGLEFLIYFQGNSAPDKSGLPSDRFSAERTGGSVSTLTIQRTQQEDSAVYLCASSPGPLRAETQYFGPGTRLLVL.

The gene calls are TRBV6-5 and TRBJ1-2, with D unresolved. Germline lookup yields CDR1 MNHEY and CDR2 SVGAGI. V was trimmed by 0 bases and J by 7 bases, leaving 9 bases between them. The CDR3 has 13 residues. The CDR3 sequence is CASSYSNPGGYTF. The CDR3, as DNA: TGTGCCAGCAGTTACTCGAATCCAGGTGGCTACACCTTC.